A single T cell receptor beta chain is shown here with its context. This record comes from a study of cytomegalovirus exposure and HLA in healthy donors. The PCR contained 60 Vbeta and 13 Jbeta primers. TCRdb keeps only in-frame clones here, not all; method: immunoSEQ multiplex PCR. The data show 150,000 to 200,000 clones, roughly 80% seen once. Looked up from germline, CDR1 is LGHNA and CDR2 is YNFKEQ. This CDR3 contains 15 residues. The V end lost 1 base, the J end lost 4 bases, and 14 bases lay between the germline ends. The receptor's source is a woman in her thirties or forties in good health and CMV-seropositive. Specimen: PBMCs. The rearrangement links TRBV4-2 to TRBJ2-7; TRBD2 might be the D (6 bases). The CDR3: CASSQAAGTEYEQYF. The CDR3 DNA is TGTGCCAGCAGCCAAGCGGCCGGGACTGAGTACGAGCAGTACTTC.